This TCR beta chain was documented in a study of human T cells and chemical hapten exposure (dated by TCRdb to the early 2020s). Study-level background: For sensitization, 2% DPC in acetone was applied to a 2 cm by 2 cm area of upper inner arm skin. Libraries were pooled for sequencing, and variation in per-sample TCR yields was attributed mainly to small differences in library volumes within the pool. Patients additionally received weekly therapeutic DPC doses to the scalp throughout the roughly 24-week study period. Peripheral blood TCR repertoire changes were tracked in vivo in alopecia patients during primary and secondary sensitization to the hapten diphenylcyclopropenone (DPC). Most of the patients in the cohort were female, and the cohort covered alopecia areata with under or over 50% scalp involvement, alopecia totalis and alopecia universalis. Patch testing was done on the upper back using Finn chambers containing 0.01% DPC, and results were scored after 6 days according to International Contact Dermatitis Research Group standards. Nearly 30 alopecia patients provided blood for TCR sequencing at one to four time points (pre-sensitization, 2, 6 and 24 weeks). Blood samples were taken from patients before sensitization (week 0) and at 2, 6 and about 24 weeks after DPC sensitization.

Library preparation used RACE. Sequenced using a NextSeq 500. During library preparation, unique molecular identifiers were attached to individual cDNA molecules so that TCRs could be counted quantitatively and reproducibly. Both TCR alpha and TCR beta chains were sequenced from each blood RNA sample. Turning to the authors' computational methods: The median number of TCRs per sample was over 95,000, ranging from roughly 20,000 to 690,600. The Decombinator software suite was used to annotate V, J and CDR3 in the TCR reads. To make PS versus PT1 abundance plots, every sample was subsampled to the same number of TCRs (28,000). Expanded TCRs were defined as absent before sensitization and observed at least eight times at the 2-week time point. Clones were called with MiXCR by TCRdb after fastp trimmed the public reads at Q25, and only in-frame beta chains were retained. A single entry per CDR3 protein holds the most common genes and DNA from its merged rows. For this entry, the V and J calls and clone size follow TCRdb and not the study's own pipeline. Across this sample there are 85,000 to 100,000 distinct CDR3 sequences, with roughly 27% seen only once. Clones ranked in the top ten supply about a tenth of the sample.

On the study overall, not on this receptor specifically: DPC sensitization did not change how many TCRs were above 1 in 1000 frequency, and no evidence was found of alterations in global repertoire structure. After repeated subsampling, changes were observed in the strength of the expansion versus patch-test correlation and in the threshold at which the correlation became significant. Significantly more large CDR3 similarity clusters were formed by expanded TCRs than by pre-sensitization or healthy control sets, consistent with antigen-driven responses. Because every patient had alopecia, a presumed autoimmune disease, the patients' immune response might differ from that of healthy individuals. A positive correlation was found between the number of PT1 expanded TCRs and patch test score, with significance reached at thresholds 8, 16 and 32 but not 4.

The time point label here, explained by the study, means: patch test 3, about 24 weeks after DPC sensitization. The treatment or condition label of this sample denotes: therapeutic diphenylcyclopropenone sensitization with weekly scalp DPC. At every patch-test visit, the blood draw took place before the patch test was put on. Patients were considered eligible if aged 18 to 70, diagnosed with alopecia and deemed suitable for DPC therapy, and patients were excluded if pregnant. Total RNA was extracted from unfractionated whole blood collected in Tempus Blood RNA tubes. Regarding this clonotype: The clone's antigen remains unknown. No clone much larger than this one lies a single base away; base qualities are absent.

The specimen was whole blood, collected in connection with sensitization to the hapten diphenylcyclopropenone (DPC). The receptor was derived from a man aged 35 to 55 with alopecia areata. Some clones in this sample may be carry-over from other donors' samples.

The CDR3 region reads CSAKVGYRGDQPQHF. The DNA sequence reads TGCAGTGCCAAAGTGGGATACAGGGGGGATCAGCCCCAGCATTTT. The V gene is TRBV20-1 and the J gene is TRBJ1-5, with 8 middle bases fitting TRBD1. V loses 6 bases at its end and J loses 5 bases; junction bases beyond the gene matches: 12. The CDR3 sequence holds 15 residues, the cysteine and phenylalanine included. Solely the CDR3 DNA is kept, with 45 bases framed from the first base. The germline V gene (reference sequence) sets CDR1 to DFQATT and CDR2 to SNEGSKA.